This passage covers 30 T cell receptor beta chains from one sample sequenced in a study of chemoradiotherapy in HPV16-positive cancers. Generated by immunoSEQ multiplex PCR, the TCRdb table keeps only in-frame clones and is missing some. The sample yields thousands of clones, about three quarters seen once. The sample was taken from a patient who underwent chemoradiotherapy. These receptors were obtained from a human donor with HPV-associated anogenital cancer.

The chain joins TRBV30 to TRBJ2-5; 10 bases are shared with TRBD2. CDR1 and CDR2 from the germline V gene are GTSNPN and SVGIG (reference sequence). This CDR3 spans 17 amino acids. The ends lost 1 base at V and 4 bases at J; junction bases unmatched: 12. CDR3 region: CAWSALSEAGGGETQYF. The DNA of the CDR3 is TGTGCCTGGAGTGCCCTCTCGGAAGCGGGGGGGGGAGAGACCCAGTACTTC.

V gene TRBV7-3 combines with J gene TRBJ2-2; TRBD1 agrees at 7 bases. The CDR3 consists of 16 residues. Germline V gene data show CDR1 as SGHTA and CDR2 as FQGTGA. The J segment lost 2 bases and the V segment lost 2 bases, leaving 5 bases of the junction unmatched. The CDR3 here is CASSLSRDSNTGELFF. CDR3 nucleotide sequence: TGTGCCAGCAGCTTATCACGGGACAGCAACACCGGGGAGCTGTTTTTT.

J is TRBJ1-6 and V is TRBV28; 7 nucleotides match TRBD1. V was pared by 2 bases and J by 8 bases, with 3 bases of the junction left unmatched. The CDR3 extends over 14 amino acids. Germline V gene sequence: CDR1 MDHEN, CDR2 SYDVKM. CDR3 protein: CASSLQGQYSPLHF. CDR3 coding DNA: TGTGCCAGCAGTTTACAGGGACAGTATTCACCCCTCCACTTT. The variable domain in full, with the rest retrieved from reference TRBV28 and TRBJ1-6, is DVKVTQSSRYLVKRTGEKVFLECVQDMDHENMFWYRQDPGLGLRLIYFSYDVKMKEKGDIPEGYSVSREKKERFSLILESASTNQTSMYLCASSLQGQYSPLHFGNGTRLTVT.

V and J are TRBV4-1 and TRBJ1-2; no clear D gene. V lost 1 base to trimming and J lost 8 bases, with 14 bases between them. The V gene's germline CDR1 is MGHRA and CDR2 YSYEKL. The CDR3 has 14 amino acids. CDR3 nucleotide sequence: TGCGCCAGCAGCCAAGTTTGGAACCTCGGCGGCTACACCTTC. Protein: CASSQVWNLGGYTF.

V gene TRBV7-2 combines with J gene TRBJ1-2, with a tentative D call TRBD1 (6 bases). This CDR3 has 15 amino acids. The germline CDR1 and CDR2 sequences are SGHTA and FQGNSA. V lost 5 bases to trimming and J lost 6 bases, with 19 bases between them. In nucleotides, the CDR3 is TGTGCCAGCAGCAAGGGGGGGCAGGTCCGGGATGGCTACACCTTC. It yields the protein CASSKGGQVRDGYTF.

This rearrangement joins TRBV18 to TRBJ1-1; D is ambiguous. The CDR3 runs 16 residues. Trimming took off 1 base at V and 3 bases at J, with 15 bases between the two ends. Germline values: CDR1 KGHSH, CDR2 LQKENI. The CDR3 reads CASSPRLPGPYTEAFF. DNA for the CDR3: TGTGCCAGCTCACCACGTCTACCCGGACCGTACACTGAAGCTTTCTTT.

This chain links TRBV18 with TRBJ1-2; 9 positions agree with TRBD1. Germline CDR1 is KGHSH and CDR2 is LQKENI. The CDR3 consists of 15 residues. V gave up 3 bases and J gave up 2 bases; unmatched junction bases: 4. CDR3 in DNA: TGTGCCAGCTCACCGCTTGGACAGGGGAACTATGGCTACACCTTC. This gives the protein CASSPLGQGNYGYTF.

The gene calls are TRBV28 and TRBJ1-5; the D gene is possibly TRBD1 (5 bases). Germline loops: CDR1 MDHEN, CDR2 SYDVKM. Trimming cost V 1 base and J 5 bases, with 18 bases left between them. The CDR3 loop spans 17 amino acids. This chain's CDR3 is CASSLYSGGSLYQPQHF. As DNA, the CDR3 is TGTGCCAGCAGTTTATACTCCGGGGGATCCCTATATCAGCCCCAGCATTTT.

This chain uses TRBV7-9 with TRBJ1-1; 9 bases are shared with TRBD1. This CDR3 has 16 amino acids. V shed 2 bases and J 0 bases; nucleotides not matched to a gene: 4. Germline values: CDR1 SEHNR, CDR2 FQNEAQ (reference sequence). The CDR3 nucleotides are TGTGCCAGCAGCTTATACACAGGGGGCCTGAACACTGAAGCTTTCTTT. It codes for CASSLYTGGLNTEAFF.

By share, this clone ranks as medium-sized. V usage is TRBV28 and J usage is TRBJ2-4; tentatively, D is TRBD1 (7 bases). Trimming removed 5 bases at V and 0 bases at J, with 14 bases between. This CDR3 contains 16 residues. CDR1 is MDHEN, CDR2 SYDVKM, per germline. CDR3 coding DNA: TGTGCCAGCAGTCCCAGGGGGGAACTAGCCAAAAACATTCAGTACTTC. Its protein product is CASSPRGELAKNIQYF.

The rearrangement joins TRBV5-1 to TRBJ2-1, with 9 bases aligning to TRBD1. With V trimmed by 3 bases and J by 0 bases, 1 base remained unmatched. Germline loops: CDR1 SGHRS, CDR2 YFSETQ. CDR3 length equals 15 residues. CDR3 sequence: CASSSTGGSYNEQFF. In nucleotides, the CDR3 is TGCGCCAGCAGCTCGACAGGGGGCTCCTACAATGAGCAGTTCTTC.

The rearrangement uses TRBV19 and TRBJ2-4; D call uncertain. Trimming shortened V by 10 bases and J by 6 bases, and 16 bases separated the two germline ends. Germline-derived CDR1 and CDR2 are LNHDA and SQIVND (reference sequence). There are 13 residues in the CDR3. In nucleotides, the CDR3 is TGTGCCACTGTAGACCCCTTCCTAAACATTCAGTACTTC. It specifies CATVDPFLNIQYF.

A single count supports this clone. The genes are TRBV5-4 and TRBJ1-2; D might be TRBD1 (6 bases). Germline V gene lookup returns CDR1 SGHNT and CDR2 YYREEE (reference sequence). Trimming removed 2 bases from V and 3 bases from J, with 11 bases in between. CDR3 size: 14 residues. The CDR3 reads CASSFGGGDYGYTF. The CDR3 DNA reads TGTGCCAGCAGCTTCGGCGGGGGCGACTATGGCTACACCTTC.

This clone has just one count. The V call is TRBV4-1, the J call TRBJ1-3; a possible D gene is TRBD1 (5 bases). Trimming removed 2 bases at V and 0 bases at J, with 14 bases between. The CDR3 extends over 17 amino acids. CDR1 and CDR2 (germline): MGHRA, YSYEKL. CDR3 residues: CASSQFALGLSGNTIYF. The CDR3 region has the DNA TGCGCCAGCAGCCAATTTGCCTTGGGGCTCTCTGGAAACACCATATATTTT.

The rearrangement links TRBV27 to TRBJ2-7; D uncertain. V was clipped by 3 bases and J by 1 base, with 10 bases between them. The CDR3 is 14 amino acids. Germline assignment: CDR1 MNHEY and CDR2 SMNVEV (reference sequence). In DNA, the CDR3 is TGTGCCAGCAGTTTCACCGAGCCATCCTACGAGCAGTACTTC. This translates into CASSFTEPSYEQYF.

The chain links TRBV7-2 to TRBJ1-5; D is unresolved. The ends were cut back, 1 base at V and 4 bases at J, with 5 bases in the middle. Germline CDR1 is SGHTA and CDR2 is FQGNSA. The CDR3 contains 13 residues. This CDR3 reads CASSLVGNQPQHF. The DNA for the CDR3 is TGTGCCAGCAGCTTAGTCGGGAATCAGCCCCAGCATTTT.

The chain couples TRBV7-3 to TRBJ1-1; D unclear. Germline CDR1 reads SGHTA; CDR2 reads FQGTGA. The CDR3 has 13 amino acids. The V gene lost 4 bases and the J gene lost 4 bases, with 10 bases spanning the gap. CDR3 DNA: TGTGCCAGCAGCTCCCCTGGACGCACTGAAGCTTTCTTT. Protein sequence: CASSSPGRTEAFF.

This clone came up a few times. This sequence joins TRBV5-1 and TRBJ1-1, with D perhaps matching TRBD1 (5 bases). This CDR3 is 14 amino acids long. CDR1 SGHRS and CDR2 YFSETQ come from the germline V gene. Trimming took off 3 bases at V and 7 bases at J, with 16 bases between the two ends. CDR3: CASSSTAGTYEAFF. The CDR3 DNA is TGCGCCAGCAGCTCCACCGCAGGGACCTATGAAGCTTTCTTT.

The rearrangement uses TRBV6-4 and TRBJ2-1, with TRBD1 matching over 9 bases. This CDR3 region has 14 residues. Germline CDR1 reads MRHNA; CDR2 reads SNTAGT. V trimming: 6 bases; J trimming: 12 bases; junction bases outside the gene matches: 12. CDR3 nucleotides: TGTGCCAGCAGCCCCTCCCCGGGACAGGGTCCGCAGTTCTTC. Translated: CASSPSPGQGPQFF.

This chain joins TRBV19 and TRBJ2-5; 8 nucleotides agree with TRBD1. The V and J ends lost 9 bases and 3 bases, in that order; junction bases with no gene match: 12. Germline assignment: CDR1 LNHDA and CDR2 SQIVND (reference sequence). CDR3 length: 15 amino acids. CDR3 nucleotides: TGTGCCAGCCAGAAGACAGGGGTATCCAAAGAGACCCAGTACTTC. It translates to CASQKTGVSKETQYF.

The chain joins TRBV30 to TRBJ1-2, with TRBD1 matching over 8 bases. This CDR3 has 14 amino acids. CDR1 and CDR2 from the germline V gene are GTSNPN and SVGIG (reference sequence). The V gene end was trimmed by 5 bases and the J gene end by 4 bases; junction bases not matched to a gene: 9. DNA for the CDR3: TGTGCCTGGCGGGGGGGGACAGGCCTCTATGGCTACACCTTC. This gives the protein CAWRGGTGLYGYTF.

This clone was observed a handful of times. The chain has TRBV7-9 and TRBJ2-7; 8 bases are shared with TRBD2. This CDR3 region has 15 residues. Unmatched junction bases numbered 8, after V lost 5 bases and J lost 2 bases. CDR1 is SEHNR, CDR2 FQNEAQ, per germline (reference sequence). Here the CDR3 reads CASSPAAGAAYEQYF. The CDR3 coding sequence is TGTGCCAGCAGCCCGGCAGCGGGGGCCGCCTACGAGCAGTACTTC.

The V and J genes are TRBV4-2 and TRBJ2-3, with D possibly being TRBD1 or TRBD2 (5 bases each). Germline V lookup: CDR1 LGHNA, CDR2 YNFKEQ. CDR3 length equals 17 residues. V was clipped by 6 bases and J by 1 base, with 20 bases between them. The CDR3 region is CASSRARFGAGTDTQYF. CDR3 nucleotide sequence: TGTGCCAGCAGTCGCGCCCGTTTCGGGGCGGGCACAGATACGCAGTATTTT.

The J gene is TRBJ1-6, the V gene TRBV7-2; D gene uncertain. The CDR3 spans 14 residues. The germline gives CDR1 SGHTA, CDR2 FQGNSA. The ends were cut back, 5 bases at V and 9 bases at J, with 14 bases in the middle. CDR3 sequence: CASSPRGSLSPLHF. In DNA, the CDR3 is TGTGCCAGCAGCCCGCGGGGATCCCTTTCACCCCTCCACTTT.

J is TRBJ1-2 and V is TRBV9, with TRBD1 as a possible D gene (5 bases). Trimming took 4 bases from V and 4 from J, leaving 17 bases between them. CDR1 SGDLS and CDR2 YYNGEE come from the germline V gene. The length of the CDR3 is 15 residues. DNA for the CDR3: TGTGCCAGCAGCCCCTCGGGGGGGGGTGGCTATGGCTACACCTTC. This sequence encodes CASSPSGGGGYGYTF.

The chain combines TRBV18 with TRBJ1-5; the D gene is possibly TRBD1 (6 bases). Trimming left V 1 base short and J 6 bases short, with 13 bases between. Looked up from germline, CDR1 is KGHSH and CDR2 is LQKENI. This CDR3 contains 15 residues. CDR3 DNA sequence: TGTGCCAGCTCACCACAGTCCGGGGGCAGTCAGCCCCAGCATTTT. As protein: CASSPQSGGSQPQHF.

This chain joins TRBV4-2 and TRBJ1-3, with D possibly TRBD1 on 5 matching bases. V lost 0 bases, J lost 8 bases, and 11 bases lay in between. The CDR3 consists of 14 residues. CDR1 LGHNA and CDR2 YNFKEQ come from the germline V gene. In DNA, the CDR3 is TGTGCCAGCAGCCAAGATTATAGGGACCACACCATATATTTT. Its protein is CASSQDYRDHTIYF.

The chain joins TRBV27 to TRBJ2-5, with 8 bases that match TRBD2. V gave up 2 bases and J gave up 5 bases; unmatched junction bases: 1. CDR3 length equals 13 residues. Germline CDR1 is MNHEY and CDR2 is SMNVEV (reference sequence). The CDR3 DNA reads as TGTGCCAGCAGTTTAACGGGGGGGGAGACCCAGTACTTC. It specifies CASSLTGGETQYF.

The CDR3 reads CASSTGGADGETQYF. As DNA, the CDR3 is TGCGCCAGCAGCACCGGGGGGGCCGATGGAGAGACCCAGTACTTC. The chain employs TRBV5-1 and TRBJ2-5; 8 bases match TRBD2. This CDR3 is built from 15 residues. The germline V gene encodes CDR1 SGHRS and CDR2 YFSETQ. With V trimmed by 4 bases and J by 4 bases, 9 bases remained unmatched.

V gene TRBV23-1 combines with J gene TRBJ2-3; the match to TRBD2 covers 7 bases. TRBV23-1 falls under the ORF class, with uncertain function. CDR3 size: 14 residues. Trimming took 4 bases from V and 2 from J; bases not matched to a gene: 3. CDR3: CASSRGGDTDTQYF. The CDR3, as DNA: TGCGCCAGCAGTCGGGGGGGAGACACAGATACGCAGTATTTT.